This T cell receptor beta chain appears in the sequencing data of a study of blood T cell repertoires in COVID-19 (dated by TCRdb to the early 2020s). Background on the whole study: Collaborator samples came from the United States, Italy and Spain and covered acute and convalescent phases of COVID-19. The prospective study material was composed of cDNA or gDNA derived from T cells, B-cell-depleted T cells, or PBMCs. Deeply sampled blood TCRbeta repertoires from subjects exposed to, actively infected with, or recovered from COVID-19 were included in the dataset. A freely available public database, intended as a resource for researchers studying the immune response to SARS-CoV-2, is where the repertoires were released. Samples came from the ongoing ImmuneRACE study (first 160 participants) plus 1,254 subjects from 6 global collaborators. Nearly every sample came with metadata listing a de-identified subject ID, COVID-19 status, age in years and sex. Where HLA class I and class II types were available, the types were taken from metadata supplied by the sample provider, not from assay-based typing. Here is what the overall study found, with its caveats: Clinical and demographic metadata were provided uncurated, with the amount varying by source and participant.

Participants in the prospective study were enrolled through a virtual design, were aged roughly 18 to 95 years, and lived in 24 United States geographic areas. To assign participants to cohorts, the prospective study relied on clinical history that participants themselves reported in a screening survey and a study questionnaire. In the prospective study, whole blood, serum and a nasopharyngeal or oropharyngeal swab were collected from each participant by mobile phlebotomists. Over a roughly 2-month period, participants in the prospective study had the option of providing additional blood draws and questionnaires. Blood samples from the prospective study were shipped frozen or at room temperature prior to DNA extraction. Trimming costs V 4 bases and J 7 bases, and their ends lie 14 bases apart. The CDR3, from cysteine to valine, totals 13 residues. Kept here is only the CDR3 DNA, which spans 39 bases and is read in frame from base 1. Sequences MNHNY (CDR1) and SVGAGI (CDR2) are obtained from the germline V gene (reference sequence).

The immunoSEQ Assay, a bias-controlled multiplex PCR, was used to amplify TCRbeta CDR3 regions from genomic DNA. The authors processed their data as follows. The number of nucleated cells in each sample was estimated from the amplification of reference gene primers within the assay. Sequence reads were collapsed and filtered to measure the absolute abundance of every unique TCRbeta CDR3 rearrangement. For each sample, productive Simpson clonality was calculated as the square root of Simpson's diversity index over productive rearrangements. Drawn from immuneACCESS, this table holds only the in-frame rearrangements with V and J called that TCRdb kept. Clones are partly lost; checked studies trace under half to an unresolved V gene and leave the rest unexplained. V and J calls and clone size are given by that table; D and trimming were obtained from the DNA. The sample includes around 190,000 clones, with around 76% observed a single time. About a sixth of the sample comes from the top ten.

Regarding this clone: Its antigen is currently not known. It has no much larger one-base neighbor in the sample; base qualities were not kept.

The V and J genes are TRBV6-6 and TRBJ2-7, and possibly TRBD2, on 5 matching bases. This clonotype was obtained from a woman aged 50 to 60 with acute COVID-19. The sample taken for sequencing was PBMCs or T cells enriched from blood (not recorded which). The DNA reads TGTGCCAGCAGTTCCCAAGGAGGTTGGGAGCAGTACGTC. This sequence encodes CASSSQGGWEQYV.